This T cell receptor beta chain was sequenced in a study of T cell clonotyping in hematopoietic cell transplantation. About the study: Recipients' pretransplant samples followed cytoreduction. Broader study findings: Few recipient clonotypes overlapped donors; over 95% were de novo at given depth.

This clone appeared a few times. The antigen is not known. Time point of the sample: recipient sample about 28 days before transplant, after cytoreduction. Sequencing was performed with immunoSEQ multiplex PCR; in TCRdb, only in-frame clones are kept and a portion is missing. The sample carries approximately 20,000 clones, more than 70% recorded once. The CDR3 has 13 residues. V lost 6 bases and J lost 3, with 9 bases in between. Germline assignment: CDR1 MDHEN and CDR2 SYDVKM. The receptor was derived from a man aged 50-59 years with acute myeloid leukemia. Some clones in this sample may be carry-over from other donors' samples. The V and J genes are TRBV28 and TRBJ1-3; D is undetermined. The specimen was peripheral blood mononuclear cells, collected before stem cell transplant. The CDR3 DNA reads TGTGCCAGCAGCCGTGTATTTGGAAACACCATATATTTT. The encoded protein is CASSRVFGNTIYF.